A selection of T cell receptor beta chains follows, all from one sample in a study of neurological immune-mediated disorders. Each CDR3 protein is one row after TCRdb ran MiXCR on the 5' RACE reads. The sample gives about 31,000 distinct CDR3 sequences, 10% to 15% of which show up once; roughly 5.6% is in the top ten. Sequenced: CD4+ T cells from blood. These receptors were obtained from a female donor with HTLV-1-associated myelopathy (HAM/TSP). The CDR3 runs from the conserved cysteine through the conserved F or W. Fields, in order: D gene, V gene, clone size, J gene, CDR3 protein, CDR3 DNA. The D gene is left open where the match is weak. Size tells how often a clone was seen (once, few, many) or the class of an expanded clone, and some rows leave it out.

TRBD2	TRBV2	few	TRBJ2-3	CASSEAGLLFF	TGTGCCAGCAGTGAGGCGGGACTACTCTTTTTT
TRBD2	TRBV20-1	many	TRBJ2-7	CSARAPAGGPYF	TGCAGTGCTAGAGCCCCTGCGGGGGGGCCGTACTTC
.	TRBV7-3	.	TRBJ2-5	CANSLGVGYQETQYF	TGTGCCAACAGCTTAGGGGTGGGGTACCAAGAGACCCAGTACTTC
TRBD2	TRBV9	many	TRBJ2-3	CASSVGTSGLTDTQYF	TGTGCCAGCAGCGTAGGGACTAGCGGTCTCACAGATACGCAGTATTTT
.	TRBV7-2	medium-sized	TRBJ1-2	CASSFKPSNYGYTF	TGTGCCAGCAGCTTTAAGCCCTCCAACTATGGCTACACCTTC
.	TRBV20-1	many	TRBJ1-5	CSVLRGPSNQPQHF	TGCAGTGTCCTCCGGGGGCCTAGCAATCAGCCCCAGCATTTT
TRBD2	TRBV20-1	many	TRBJ2-2	CSARLGLAGATGELFF	TGCAGTGCTAGATTGGGACTAGCGGGTGCTACCGGGGAGCTGTTTTTT
.	TRBV5-1	many	TRBJ2-2	CASSLSSSLANTGELFF	TGCGCCAGCAGCTTGTCATCCTCGCTCGCGAACACCGGGGAGCTGTTTTTT
.	TRBV25-1	many	TRBJ1-6	CASSEFLSGVYNSPLHF	TGTGCCAGCAGTGAATTCTTGTCGGGGGTCTATAATTCACCCCTCCACTTT
TRBD2	TRBV5-1	many	TRBJ2-3	CASSWGGGGTDTQYF	TGCGCCAGCAGCTGGGGCGGGGGGGGCACAGATACGCAGTATTTT
.	TRBV11-3	.	TRBJ1-1	CANSFIAFF	TGTGCCAACAGCTTTATAGCTTTCTTT
.	TRBV28	many	TRBJ1-6	CASRTDPDSPLHF	TGTGCCAGCCGGACGGACCCCGATTCACCCCTCCACTTT
.	TRBV7-3	many	TRBJ2-2	CASSLATTGELFF	TGTGCCAGCAGCTTAGCTACAACCGGGGAGCTGTTTTTT
.	TRBV12-3/TRBV12-4	.	TRBJ1-2	CASSLNRRYGYTF	TGTGCCAGCAGTTTAAACAGGAGGTATGGCTACACCTTC
.	TRBV28	once	TRBJ1-2	CASRRKGGAYGYTF	TGTGCCAGCAGGCGAAAAGGGGGGGCCTATGGCTACACCTTC
.	TRBV3-1	many	TRBJ2-1	CASSQGKHNEQFF	TGTGCCAGCAGCCAAGGGAAACATAATGAGCAGTTCTTC
TRBD2	TRBV3-1	many	TRBJ2-3	CASSPQLLAGTDTQYF	TGTGCCAGCAGCCCCCAACTGCTAGCGGGCACAGATACGCAGTATTTT
.	TRBV5-1	many	TRBJ1-4	CASSKEASNEKLFF	TGCGCCAGCAGCAAGGAGGCCTCTAATGAAAAACTGTTTTTT
TRBD1	TRBV6-1	many	TRBJ2-2	CASSRDSPNTGELFF	TGTGCCAGCAGCCGGGACAGCCCGAACACCGGGGAGCTGTTTTTT
.	TRBV7-8	many	TRBJ2-2	CASSSVYTGELFF	TGTGCCAGCAGCTCTGTTTACACCGGGGAGCTGTTTTTT
.	TRBV3-1	many	TRBJ2-3	CASSQGQLIRNTQYF	TGTGCCAGCAGCCAAGGACAGCTCATCCGAAATACGCAGTATTTT
TRBD1	TRBV12-3/TRBV12-4	many	TRBJ2-2	CASTFSRTGDPGELFF	TGTGCCAGCACCTTCTCGAGGACAGGGGACCCCGGGGAGCTGTTTTTT
TRBD1	TRBV5-1	many	TRBJ2-3	CASRWTGSSDTQYF	TGCGCCAGCCGGTGGACAGGGTCCTCAGATACGCAGTATTTT
.	TRBV3-1	.	TRBJ2-2	CASSQAPGISRTGELFF	TGTGCCAGCAGCCAAGCCCCAGGGATTAGCCGCACCGGGGAGCTGTTTTTT
TRBD2	TRBV9	many	TRBJ2-3	CASSVSGGESDTQYF	TGTGCCAGCAGCGTTAGCGGGGGCGAGTCAGATACGCAGTATTTT
.	TRBV20-1	many	TRBJ2-3	CSASQIAHTRTDTQYF	TGCAGTGCTAGTCAGATCGCTCACACTAGGACAGATACGCAGTATTTT
.	TRBV6-1	many	TRBJ1-1	CASSDAGSEGFF	TGTGCCAGCAGTGATGCGGGGTCTGAGGGTTTCTTT
.	TRBV5-1	many	TRBJ1-5	CASSLMGGDNQPQHF	TGCGCCAGCAGCTTGATGGGGGGTGATAATCAGCCCCAGCATTTT
.	TRBV5-1	many	TRBJ2-7	CASSFETGAGEQYF	TGCGCCAGCAGCTTCGAGACAGGTGCTGGCGAGCAGTACTTC
.	TRBV5-1	large	TRBJ1-1	CASSSQGGDTEAFF	TGCGCCAGCAGCTCACAGGGTGGCGACACTGAAGCTTTCTTT
.	TRBV6-1	many	TRBJ2-3	CASSERSGDRSQYF	TGTGCCAGCAGTGAACGGTCGGGAGATAGATCGCAGTATTTT
.	TRBV20-1	many	TRBJ2-1	CSARWGPQFNEQFF	TGCAGTGCTAGGTGGGGACCTCAATTCAATGAGCAGTTCTTC
.	TRBV20-1	many	TRBJ1-1	CSARATGLRTEAFF	TGCAGTGCTAGAGCAACAGGGCTTAGGACTGAAGCTTTCTTT
.	TRBV14	many	TRBJ1-4	CASSQGPEKLFF	TGTGCCAGCAGCCAAGGACCGGAAAAACTGTTTTTT
TRBD1	TRBV7-2	many	TRBJ2-7	CASSRTGTGHYEQYF	TGTGCCAGCAGCCGTACCGGGACAGGGCACTACGAGCAGTACTTC
.	TRBV20-1	many	TRBJ2-7	CSVAAPTNSYEQYF	TGCAGTGTAGCGGCCCCGACAAATTCCTACGAGCAGTACTTC
.	TRBV12-3/TRBV12-4	many	TRBJ1-2	CASSYRRSYGYTF	TGTGCCAGCAGTTACCGGAGGAGCTATGGCTACACCTTC
TRBD1	TRBV12-3/TRBV12-4	many	TRBJ2-5	CASSDRGGKETQYF	TGTGCCAGCAGTGACAGGGGGGGTAAAGAGACCCAGTACTTC
TRBD2	TRBV5-1	many	TRBJ2-1	CASSLVAQREFSEQFF	TGCGCCAGCAGCTTGGTAGCCCAGCGGGAGTTTAGTGAGCAGTTCTTC
.	TRBV16	many	TRBJ1-5	CASSQSGGNQPQHF	TGTGCCAGCAGCCAATCGGGAGGGAATCAGCCCCAGCATTTT
TRBD2	TRBV20-1	many	TRBJ2-3	CSARSTSGGLTDTQYF	TGCAGTGCTAGATCAACTAGCGGGGGTCTCACAGATACGCAGTATTTT
TRBD2	TRBV20-1	.	TRBJ2-1	CSARYGGTSGNNEQFF	TGCAGTGCCCGTTATGGGGGGACTAGCGGGAACAATGAGCAGTTCTTC
.	TRBV5-1	many	TRBJ2-3	CASSLASGDTQYF	TGCGCCAGCAGCTTGGCGAGCGGAGATACGCAGTATTTT
.	TRBV20-1	.	TRBJ2-3	CSAIVFVQGGPTYTQYF	TGCAGTGCTATAGTCTTCGTGCAGGGGGGTCCCACATATACGCAGTATTTT
.	TRBV5-6	many	TRBJ2-3	CASSFSGSTDTQYF	TGTGCCAGCAGTTTTAGCGGAAGCACAGATACGCAGTATTTT
TRBD1	TRBV7-2	many	TRBJ2-2	CASIATGGAGTGELFF	TGTGCCAGCATCGCGACAGGGGGCGCGGGCACCGGGGAGCTGTTTTTT
.	TRBV7-2	many	TRBJ2-5	CASSLGADPPRETQYF	TGTGCCAGCAGCTTAGGTGCGGACCCGCCTAGGGAGACCCAGTACTTC
.	TRBV7-7	many	TRBJ2-5	CASSPGLFQETQYF	TGTGCTAGCAGCCCCGGACTGTTCCAAGAGACCCAGTACTTC
.	TRBV20-1	many	TRBJ2-1	CSADGGPSYNEQFF	TGCAGTGCTGACGGGGGACCTTCCTACAATGAGCAGTTCTTC
.	TRBV7-2	many	TRBJ2-2	CASSSRRTGELFF	TGTGCCAGCAGCTCTCGACGGACCGGGGAGCTGTTTTTT
TRBD2	TRBV7-2	many	TRBJ2-1	CASSAMRGRSEQFF	TGTGCCAGCAGCGCCATGCGGGGGAGGAGTGAGCAGTTCTTC
.	TRBV12-3/TRBV12-4	many	TRBJ2-1	CASSSVGRSSYNEQFF	TGTGCCAGCAGCTCAGTAGGCCGTAGCTCCTACAATGAGCAGTTCTTC
.	TRBV3-1	many	TRBJ2-6	CASSQVKAKGANVLTF	TGTGCCAGCAGCCAAGTCAAAGCGAAAGGGGCCAACGTCCTGACTTTC
TRBD1	TRBV2	many	TRBJ1-6	CASSEGQGENSPLHF	TGTGCCAGCAGTGAAGGACAGGGGGAGAATTCACCCCTCCACTTT
.	TRBV2	many	TRBJ1-1	CASRPDRLYTEAFF	TGTGCCAGCAGGCCAGACAGACTATACACTGAAGCTTTCTTT
.	TRBV4-1	many	TRBJ2-7	CASSQDKGEQYF	TGCGCCAGCAGCCAAGATAAGGGGGAGCAGTACTTC
TRBD1	TRBV5-1	many	TRBJ2-5	CASSRPGQGVETQYF	TGCGCCAGCAGCCGACCGGGACAGGGGGTGGAGACCCAGTACTTC